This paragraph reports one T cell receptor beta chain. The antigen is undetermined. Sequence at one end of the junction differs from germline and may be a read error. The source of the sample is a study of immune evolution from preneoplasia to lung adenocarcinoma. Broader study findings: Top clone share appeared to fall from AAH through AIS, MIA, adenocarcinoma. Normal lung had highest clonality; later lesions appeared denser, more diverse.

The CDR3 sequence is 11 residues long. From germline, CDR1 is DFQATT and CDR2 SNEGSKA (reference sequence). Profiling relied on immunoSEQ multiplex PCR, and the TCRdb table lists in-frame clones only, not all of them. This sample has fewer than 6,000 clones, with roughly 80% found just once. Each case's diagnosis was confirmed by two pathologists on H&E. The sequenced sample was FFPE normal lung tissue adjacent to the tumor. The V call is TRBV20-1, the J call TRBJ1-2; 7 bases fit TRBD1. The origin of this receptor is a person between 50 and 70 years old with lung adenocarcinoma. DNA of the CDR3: TGCAGTGCTAGTCAGACCCCGGGACAGCATTTC. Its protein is CSASQTPGQHF.